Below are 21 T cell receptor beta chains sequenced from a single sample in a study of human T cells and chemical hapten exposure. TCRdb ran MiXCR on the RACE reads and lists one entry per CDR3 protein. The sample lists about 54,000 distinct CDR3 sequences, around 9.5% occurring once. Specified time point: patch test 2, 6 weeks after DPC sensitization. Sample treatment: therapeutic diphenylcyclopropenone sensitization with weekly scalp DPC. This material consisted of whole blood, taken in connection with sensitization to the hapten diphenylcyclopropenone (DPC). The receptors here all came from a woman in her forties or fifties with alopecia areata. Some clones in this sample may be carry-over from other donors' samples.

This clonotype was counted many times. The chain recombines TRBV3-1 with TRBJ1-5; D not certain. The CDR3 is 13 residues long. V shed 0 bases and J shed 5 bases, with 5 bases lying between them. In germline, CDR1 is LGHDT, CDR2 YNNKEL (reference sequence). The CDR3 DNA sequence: TGTGCCAGCAGCCAAGACCGGGATCAGCCCCAGCATTTT. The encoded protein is CASSQDRDQPQHF.

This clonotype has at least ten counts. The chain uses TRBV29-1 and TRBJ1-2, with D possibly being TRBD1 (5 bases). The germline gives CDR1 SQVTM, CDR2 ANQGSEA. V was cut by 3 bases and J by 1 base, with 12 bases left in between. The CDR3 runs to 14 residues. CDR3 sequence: CSVEGDSRNYGYTF. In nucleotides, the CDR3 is TGCAGCGTTGAGGGAGACAGCCGTAACTATGGCTACACCTTC.

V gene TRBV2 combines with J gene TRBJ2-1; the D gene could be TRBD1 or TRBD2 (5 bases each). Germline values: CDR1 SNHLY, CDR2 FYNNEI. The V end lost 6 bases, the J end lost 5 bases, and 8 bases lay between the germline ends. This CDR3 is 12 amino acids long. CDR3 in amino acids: CASRGDDNEQFF. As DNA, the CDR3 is TGTGCCAGCAGGGGGGATGACAATGAGCAGTTCTTC.

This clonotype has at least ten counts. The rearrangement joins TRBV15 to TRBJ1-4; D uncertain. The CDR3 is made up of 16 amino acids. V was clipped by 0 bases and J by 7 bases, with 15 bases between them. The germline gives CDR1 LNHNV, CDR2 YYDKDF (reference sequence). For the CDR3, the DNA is TGTGCCACCAGCAGAGATGGTGCGGTTTCTTCTGAAAAACTGTTTTTT. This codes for CATSRDGAVSSEKLFF.

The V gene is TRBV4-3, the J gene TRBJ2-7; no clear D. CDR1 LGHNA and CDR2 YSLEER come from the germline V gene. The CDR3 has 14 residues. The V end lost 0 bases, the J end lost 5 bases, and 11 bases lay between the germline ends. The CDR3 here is CASSQDRAAHEQYF. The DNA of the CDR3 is TGCGCCAGCAGCCAAGATCGAGCAGCCCACGAGCAGTACTTC.

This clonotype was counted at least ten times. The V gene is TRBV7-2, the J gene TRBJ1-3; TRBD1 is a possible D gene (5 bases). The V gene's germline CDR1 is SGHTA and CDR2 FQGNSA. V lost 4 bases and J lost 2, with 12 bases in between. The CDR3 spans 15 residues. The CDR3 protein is CASSSDIHPGNTIYF. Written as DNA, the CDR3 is TGTGCCAGCAGCTCGGACATTCATCCTGGAAACACCATATATTTT.

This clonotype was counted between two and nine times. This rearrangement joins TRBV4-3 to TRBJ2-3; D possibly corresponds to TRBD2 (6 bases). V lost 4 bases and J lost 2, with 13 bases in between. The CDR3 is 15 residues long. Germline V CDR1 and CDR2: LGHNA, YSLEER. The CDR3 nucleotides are TGCGCCAGCAGCCGAGGATCGGACTACACAGATACGCAGTATTTT. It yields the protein CASSRGSDYTDTQYF.

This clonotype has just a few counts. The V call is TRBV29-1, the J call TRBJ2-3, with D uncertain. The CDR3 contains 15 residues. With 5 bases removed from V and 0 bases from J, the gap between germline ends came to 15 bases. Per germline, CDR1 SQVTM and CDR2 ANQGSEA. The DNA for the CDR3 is TGCAGCGTTTCGGGTTTACACCGCAGCACAGATACGCAGTATTTT. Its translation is CSVSGLHRSTDTQYF.

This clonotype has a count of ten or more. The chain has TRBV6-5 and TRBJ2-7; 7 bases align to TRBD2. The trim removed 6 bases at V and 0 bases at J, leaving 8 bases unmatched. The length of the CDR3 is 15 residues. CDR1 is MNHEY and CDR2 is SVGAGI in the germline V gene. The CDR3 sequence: CASSRSGTTSYEQYF. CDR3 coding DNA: TGTGCCAGCAGCCGCAGCGGGACTACCTCCTACGAGCAGTACTTC.

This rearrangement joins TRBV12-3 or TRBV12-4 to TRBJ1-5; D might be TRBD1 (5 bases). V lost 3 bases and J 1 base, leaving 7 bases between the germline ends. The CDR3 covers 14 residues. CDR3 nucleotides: TGTGCCAGCAGTTTCGGGGGAAGCAATCAGCCCCAGCATTTT. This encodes CASSFGGSNQPQHF.

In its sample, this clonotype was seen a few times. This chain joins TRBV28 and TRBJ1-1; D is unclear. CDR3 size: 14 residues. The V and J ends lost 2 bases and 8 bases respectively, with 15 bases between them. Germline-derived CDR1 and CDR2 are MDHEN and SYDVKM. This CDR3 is CASSLPPDQSEAFF. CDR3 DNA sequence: TGTGCCAGCAGTTTACCGCCAGATCAGTCAGAAGCTTTCTTT.

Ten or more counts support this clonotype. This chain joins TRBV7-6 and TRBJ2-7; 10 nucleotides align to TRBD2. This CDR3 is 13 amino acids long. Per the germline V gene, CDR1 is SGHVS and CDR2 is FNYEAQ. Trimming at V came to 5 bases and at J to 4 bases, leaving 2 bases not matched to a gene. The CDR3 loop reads CASSQGLAYEQYF. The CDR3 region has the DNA TGTGCCAGCAGCCAGGGACTAGCGTACGAGCAGTACTTC.

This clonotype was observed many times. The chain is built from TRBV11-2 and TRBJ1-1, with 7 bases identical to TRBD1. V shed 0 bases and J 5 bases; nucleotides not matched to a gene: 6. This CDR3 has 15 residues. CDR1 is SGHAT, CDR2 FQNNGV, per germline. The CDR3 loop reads CASSLDISGGTEAFF. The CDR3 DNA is TGTGCCAGCAGCTTAGATATATCAGGGGGAACTGAAGCTTTCTTT.

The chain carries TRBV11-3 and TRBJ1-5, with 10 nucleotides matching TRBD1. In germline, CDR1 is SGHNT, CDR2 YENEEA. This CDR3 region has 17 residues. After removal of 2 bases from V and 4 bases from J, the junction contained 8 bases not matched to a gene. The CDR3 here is CASSLRPLGQGNQPQHF. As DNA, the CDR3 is TGTGCCAGCAGCTTAAGGCCGCTGGGACAGGGGAATCAGCCCCAGCATTTT.

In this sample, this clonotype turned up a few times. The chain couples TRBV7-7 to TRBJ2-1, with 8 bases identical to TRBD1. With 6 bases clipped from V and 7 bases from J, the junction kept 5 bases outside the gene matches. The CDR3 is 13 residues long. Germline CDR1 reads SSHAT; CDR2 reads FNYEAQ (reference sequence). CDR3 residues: CASSRGQANEQFF. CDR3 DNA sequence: TGTGCCAGCAGTCGGGGACAGGCGAATGAGCAGTTCTTC.

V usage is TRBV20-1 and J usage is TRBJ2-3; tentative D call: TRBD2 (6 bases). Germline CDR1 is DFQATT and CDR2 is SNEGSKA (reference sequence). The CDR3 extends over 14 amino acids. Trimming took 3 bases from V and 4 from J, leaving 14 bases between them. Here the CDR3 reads CSAREGGSSDTQYF. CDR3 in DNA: TGCAGTGCTAGGGAGGGAGGTTCGTCAGATACGCAGTATTTT.

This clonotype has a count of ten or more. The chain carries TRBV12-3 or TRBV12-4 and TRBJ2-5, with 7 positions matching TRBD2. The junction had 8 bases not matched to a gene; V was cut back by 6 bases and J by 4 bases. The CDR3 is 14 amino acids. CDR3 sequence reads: CASSRSGIAETQYF. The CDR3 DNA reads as TGTGCCAGCAGCCGAAGCGGGATAGCAGAGACCCAGTACTTC.

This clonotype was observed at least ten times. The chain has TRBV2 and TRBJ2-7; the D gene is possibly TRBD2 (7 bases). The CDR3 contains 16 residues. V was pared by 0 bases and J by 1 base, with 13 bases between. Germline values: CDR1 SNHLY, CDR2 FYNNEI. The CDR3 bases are TGTGCCAGCAGTGAAGCCGGGGGGCTAGGGTCCTACGAGCAGTACTTC. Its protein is CASSEAGGLGSYEQYF. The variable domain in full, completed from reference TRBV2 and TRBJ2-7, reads EPEVTQTPSHQVTQMGQEVILRCVPISNHLYFYWYRQILGQKVEFLVSFYNNEISEKSEIFDDQFSVERPDGSNFTLKIRSTKLEDSAMYFCASSEAGGLGSYEQYFGPGTRLTVT.

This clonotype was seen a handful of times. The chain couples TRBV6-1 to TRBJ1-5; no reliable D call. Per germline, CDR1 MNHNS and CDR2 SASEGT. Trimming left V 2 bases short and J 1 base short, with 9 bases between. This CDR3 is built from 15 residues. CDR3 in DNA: TGTGCCAGCAGTGAACAGACCAGAAGCAATCAGCCCCAGCATTTT. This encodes CASSEQTRSNQPQHF.

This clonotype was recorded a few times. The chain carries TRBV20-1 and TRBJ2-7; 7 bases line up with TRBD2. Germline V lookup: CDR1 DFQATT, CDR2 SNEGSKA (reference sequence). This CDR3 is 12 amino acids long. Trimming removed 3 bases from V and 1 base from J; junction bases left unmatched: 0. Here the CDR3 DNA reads TGCAGTGCTAGTAGCGGGTCCTACGAGCAGTACTTC. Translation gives CSASSGSYEQYF.

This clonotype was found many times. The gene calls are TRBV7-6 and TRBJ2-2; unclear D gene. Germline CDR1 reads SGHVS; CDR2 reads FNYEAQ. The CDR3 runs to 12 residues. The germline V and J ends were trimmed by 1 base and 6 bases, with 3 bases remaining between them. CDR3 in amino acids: CASSLGAGELFF. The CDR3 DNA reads TGTGCCAGCAGCTTAGGGGCCGGGGAGCTGTTTTTT. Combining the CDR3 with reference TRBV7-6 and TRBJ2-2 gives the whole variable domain GAGVSQSPRYKVTKRGQDVALRCDPISGHVSLYWYRQALGQGPEFLTYFNYEAQQDKSGLPNDRFSAERPEGSISTLTIQRTEQRDSAMYRCASSLGAGELFFGEGSRLTVL.